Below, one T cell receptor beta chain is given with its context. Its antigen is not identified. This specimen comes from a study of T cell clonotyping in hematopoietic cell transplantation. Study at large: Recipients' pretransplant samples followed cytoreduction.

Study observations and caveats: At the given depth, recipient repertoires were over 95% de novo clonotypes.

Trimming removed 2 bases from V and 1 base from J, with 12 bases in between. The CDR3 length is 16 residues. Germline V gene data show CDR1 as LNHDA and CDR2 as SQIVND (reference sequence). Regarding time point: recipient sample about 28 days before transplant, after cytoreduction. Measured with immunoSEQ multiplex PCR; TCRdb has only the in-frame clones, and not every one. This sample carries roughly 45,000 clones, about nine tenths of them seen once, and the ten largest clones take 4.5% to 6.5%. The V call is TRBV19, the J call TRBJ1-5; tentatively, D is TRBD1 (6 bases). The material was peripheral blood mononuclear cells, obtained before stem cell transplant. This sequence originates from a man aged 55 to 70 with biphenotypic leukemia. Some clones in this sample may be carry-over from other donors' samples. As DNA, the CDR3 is TGTGCCAGTAGTATACTAGGAGGACAGAGCAATCAGCCCCAGCATTTT. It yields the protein CASSILGGQSNQPQHF.